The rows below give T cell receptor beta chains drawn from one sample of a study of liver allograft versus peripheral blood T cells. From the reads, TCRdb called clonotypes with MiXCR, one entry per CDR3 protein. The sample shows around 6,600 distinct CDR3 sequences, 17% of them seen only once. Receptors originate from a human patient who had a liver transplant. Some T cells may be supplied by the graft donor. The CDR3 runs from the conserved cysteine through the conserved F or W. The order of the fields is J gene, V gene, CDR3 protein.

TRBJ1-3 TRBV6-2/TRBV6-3 CASSSGQGANTIYF
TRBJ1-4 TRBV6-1 CASMKKNEKLFF
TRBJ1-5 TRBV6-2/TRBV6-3 CASRLKIDGNQPQHF
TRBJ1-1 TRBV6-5 CASRGQRGTEAFF
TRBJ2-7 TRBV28 CASSLTSGYSYEQYF
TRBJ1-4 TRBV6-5 CASGPGGQANEKLFF
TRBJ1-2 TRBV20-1 CSARDFRDKGGESYTF
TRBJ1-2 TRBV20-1 CSAPDVSLGYTF
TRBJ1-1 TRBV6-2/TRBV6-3 CASSDLAGSAEAFF
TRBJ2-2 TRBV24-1 CATSAGHHTGELFF
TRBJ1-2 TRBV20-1 CSARGQGSNYGYTF
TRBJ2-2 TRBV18 CASYPGQGTTGELFF
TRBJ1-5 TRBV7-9 CASSFGSNQPQHF
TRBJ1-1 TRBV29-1 CSVETGIAEAFF
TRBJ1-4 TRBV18 CASSARTGANEKLFF
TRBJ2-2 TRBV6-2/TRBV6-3 CASSYSQGEAGELFF
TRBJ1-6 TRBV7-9 CASSLEGSPLHF
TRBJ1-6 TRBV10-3 CAISESTSGSPLHF
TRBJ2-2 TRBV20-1 CSALWDTGELFF
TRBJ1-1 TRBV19 CASFTATGPGGTEAFF
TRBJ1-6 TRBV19 CASSMVLGSYSPLHF
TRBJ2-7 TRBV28 CASSSPSVAGGYYEQYF
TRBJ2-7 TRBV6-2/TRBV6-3 CASSYSTLPYEQYF
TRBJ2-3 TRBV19 CASSRGDVTDTQYF
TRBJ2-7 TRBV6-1 CASSPTWDSSYEQYF
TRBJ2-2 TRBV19 CASRGLAGLNTGELFF
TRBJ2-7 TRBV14 CASSQAGGHYLYEQYF
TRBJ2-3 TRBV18 CASSVRGGASISTDTQYF
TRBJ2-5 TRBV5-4 CASSWGETQYF
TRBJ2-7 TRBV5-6 CASSSPGDEQYF
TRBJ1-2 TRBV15 CATSRDPLRDGYTF
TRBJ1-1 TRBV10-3 CAIGQNTEAFF
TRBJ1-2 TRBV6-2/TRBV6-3 CASSSLPGQGINYGYTF
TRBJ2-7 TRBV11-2 CASSRMFTGAAGFYEQYF
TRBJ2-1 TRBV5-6 CASSRQGQDEQFF
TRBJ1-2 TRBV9 CASSAQGDGYTF
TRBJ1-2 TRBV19 CASSITTNIGHSGYTF
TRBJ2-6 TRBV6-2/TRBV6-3 CASRIQGAGANVLTF
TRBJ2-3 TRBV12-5 CASGLVVSSGSGTQYF
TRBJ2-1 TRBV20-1 CSAESGSHSYNEQFF